This TCR beta chain derives from a study of CXCR3-negative and CXCR3-positive naive CD8 T cells. Worth noting for this clonotype: Its antigen remains unidentified.

The germline CDR1 and CDR2 sequences are SQVTM and ANQGSEA. The CDR3 is 12 amino acids. The libraries of TRB cDNA were prepared using 5' RACE with UMI labels. From its re-call of the 5' RACE reads, TCRdb lists each CDR3 protein once, without DNA. This sample contains under 150,000 distinct CDR3 sequences. General study points: A higher hydrophobicity marked the TRB CDR3s of CXCR3-positive naive cells versus CXCR3-negative naive cells.

Sequenced material: naive CXCR3+ CD8+ T cells from blood. The subset here: CD45RO-CCR7+CD27+CD95- naive CD8+ T cells expressing CXCR3 (TNR3+). The chain has TRBV29-1 and TRBJ1-1. The sequence came from a human donor in good health. Some clones in this sample may be carry-over from other donors' samples. CDR3 amino acids: CSVDGSATEAFF.